The clone carrying this T cell receptor beta chain has a single count. Its antigen is not known. Assay used: immunoSEQ multiplex PCR; TCRdb lists only in-frame clones, some missing. The data hold 2,100,000 or so clones, with about 94% observed a single time. The data belong to a study of shared clonotypes between healthy human individuals. This CDR3 is built from 15 residues. Germline values: CDR1 KGHSH, CDR2 LQKENI. The V end lost 2 bases, the J end lost 0 bases, and 9 bases lay between the germline ends. Both subsets, CD45RA+ naive and CD45RA-negative memory, were split from the CD4+ cells. General study points: Among donors, sharing of clonotypes was expected to be affected by sequencing depth.

The sample comprised naive CD4+ T cells sorted from blood. The subset: CD45RA+ positively selected. The receptor was derived from a man between 18 and 35 years old in good health. The chain carries TRBV18 and TRBJ2-3; D possibly matches TRBD1 or TRBD2 (5 bases each). CDR3 nucleotides: TGTGCCAGCTCACCAATAGAGGGGAGCACAGATACGCAGTATTTT. Protein sequence: CASSPIEGSTDTQYF.